The 20 T cell receptor beta chains listed next were all sequenced from one sample in a study of blood T cell repertoires in COVID-19. Sequenced by immunoSEQ multiplex PCR; TCRdb stores in-frame clones only, minus some. This sample has some 200,000 clones; approximately 80% occur once, and the top ten carry 5% to 6.5%. The material sequenced was peripheral blood. These TCRs come from a woman aged 60-70 years who had recovered from COVID-19.

The rearrangement joins TRBV4-2 to TRBJ1-5; D gene uncertain. The germline gives CDR1 LGHNA, CDR2 YNFKEQ. This CDR3 spans 16 amino acids. V lost 0 bases to trimming and J lost 0 bases, with 9 bases between them. CDR3 protein: CASSQEVAYSNQPQHF. CDR3 DNA: TGTGCCAGCAGCCAAGAAGTAGCCTATAGCAATCAGCCCCAGCATTTT.

The chain recombines TRBV6-5 with TRBJ1-2, with 9 bases aligning to TRBD1. V shed 2 bases and J 0 bases; nucleotides not matched to a gene: 4. CDR1 and CDR2 (germline): MNHEY, SVGAGI. This CDR3 has 16 residues. The CDR3 reads CASSYGTGPTNYGYTF. CDR3 nucleotides: TGTGCCAGCAGTTACGGGACAGGGCCGACTAACTATGGCTACACCTTC.

The chain carries TRBV3-1 (or the pseudogene TRBV3-2) and TRBJ2-7, with a weak D call TRBD1 (5 bases). Trimming took 1 base from V and 2 from J, leaving 12 bases between them. CDR1 and CDR2 (germline): LGHDT, YNNKEL (reference sequence). The CDR3 length is 15 residues. DNA of the CDR3: TGTGCCAGCAGCCAAGGGCTAGTAGGGGCCTACGAGCAGTACTTC. This encodes CASSQGLVGAYEQYF.

V and J are TRBV4-2 and TRBJ2-2; a possible D gene is TRBD2 (6 bases). The germline V gene encodes CDR1 LGHNA and CDR2 YNFKEQ. The CDR3 is made up of 15 amino acids. Trimming removed 0 bases from V and 6 bases from J, with 11 bases in between. In nucleotides, the CDR3 is TGTGCCAGCAGCCAAGACAGGCGGGGCCCCGGGGAGCTGTTTTTT. It codes for CASSQDRRGPGELFF.

This sequence joins TRBV10-3 and TRBJ2-5; D is ambiguous. V dropped 0 bases and J dropped 5 bases, with 10 bases sitting between them. Germline V lookup: CDR1 ENHRY, CDR2 SYGVKD. The CDR3 contains 14 residues. The CDR3 nucleotides read TGTGCCATCAGTGAGTCGGTAGGCAGGGAGACCCAGTACTTC. It yields the protein CAISESVGRETQYF.

The chain carries TRBV19 and TRBJ1-1; 10 bases map to TRBD1. After removal of 4 bases from V and 4 bases from J, the junction contained 6 bases not matched to a gene. The germline gives CDR1 LNHDA, CDR2 SQIVND (reference sequence). The CDR3 contains 15 residues. The chain's CDR3 is CASSTDRGRFTEAFF. The CDR3 bases are TGTGCCAGTAGTACCGACAGGGGGCGATTCACTGAAGCTTTCTTT.

V and J are TRBV6-4 and TRBJ1-6, with 7 bases lining up with TRBD1. CDR1 and CDR2 (germline): MRHNA, SNTAGT. This CDR3 has 13 residues. Losses at the gene ends were 4 bases for V and 11 bases for J; bases not matched to a gene: 5. CDR3 residues: CASSAGDRAPLHF. Here the CDR3 DNA reads TGTGCCAGCAGTGCAGGGGACAGAGCACCCCTCCACTTT.

The V call is TRBV19, the J call TRBJ1-2, with 9 bases lining up with TRBD1. Per the germline V gene, CDR1 is LNHDA and CDR2 is SQIVND (reference sequence). The CDR3 is 15 amino acids. Losses at the gene ends were 5 bases for V and 4 bases for J; bases not matched to a gene: 8. The CDR3 nucleotides read TGTGCCAGTAGTGCTCCTAGGGACAGGGTCTATGGCTACACCTTC. It encodes CASSAPRDRVYGYTF.

The chain joins TRBV30 to TRBJ2-3; D is possibly TRBD2 (6 bases). Germline CDR1 and CDR2: GTSNPN and SVGIG (reference sequence). The CDR3 covers 11 residues. The V and J ends lost 2 bases and 6 bases respectively, with 6 bases between them. The CDR3 region is CAWSRGDTQYF. The CDR3 DNA reads as TGTGCCTGGAGTCGGGGGGATACGCAGTATTTT.

This clone showed up just once. V and J are TRBV2 and TRBJ2-1; 8 nucleotides line up with TRBD1. CDR3 length equals 15 residues. Trimming took 4 bases from V and 0 from J; bases not matched to a gene: 2. Germline V gene lookup returns CDR1 SNHLY and CDR2 FYNNEI. The CDR3: CASSAGGFSYNEQFF. The CDR3 coding sequence is TGTGCCAGCAGTGCAGGGGGCTTCTCCTACAATGAGCAGTTCTTC.

The CDR3 region is CASSQVVDRRSGPDTQYF. CDR3 bases: TGTGCCAGCAGCCAAGTGGTGGACAGGCGAAGTGGGCCAGATACGCAGTATTTT. The V and J genes are TRBV3-1 (or the pseudogene TRBV3-2) and TRBJ2-3; 7 nucleotides align to TRBD1. The germline V gene has CDR1 LGHDT and CDR2 YNNKEL (reference sequence). The CDR3 spans 18 residues. The ends lost 1 base at V and 4 bases at J; junction bases unmatched: 14.

On this clone itself: At one boundary the junction diverges from the germline segment, which might be a read error. The same CDR3 arises from other DNA sequences in this sample as well. The gene calls are TRBV19 and TRBJ2-1; TRBD2 aligns across 10 bases. Per germline, CDR1 LNHDA and CDR2 SQIVND (reference sequence). CDR3 length equals 15 residues. The CDR3 reads CASSIAGGSYNEQFF. The CDR3 bases are TGTGCCAGTAGCATAGCGGGGGGCTCCTACAATGAGCAGTTCTTC.

The chain employs TRBV7-9 and TRBJ1-3; the D gene is possibly TRBD1 (5 bases). The CDR3 loop spans 16 amino acids. Germline-derived CDR1 and CDR2 are SEHNR and FQNEAQ (reference sequence). Trimming took 6 bases from V and 1 from J, leaving 16 bases between them. The CDR3 sequence is CASRAGWAGSGNTIYF. In DNA, the CDR3 is TGTGCCAGCAGAGCAGGGTGGGCAGGGTCTGGAAACACCATATATTTT.

In its sample, this clone was seen once. The V call is TRBV5-1, the J call TRBJ1-2; D is possibly TRBD1 (6 bases). The germline V gene encodes CDR1 SGHRS and CDR2 YFSETQ. Trimming took 2 bases from V and 6 from J, leaving 14 bases between them. The length of the CDR3 is 14 residues. The CDR3 DNA sequence: TGCGCCAGCAGCTTTACAGGGAAGGAGAATGGCTACACCTTC. Amino acids: CASSFTGKENGYTF.

The gene calls are TRBV5-1 and TRBJ2-3; 9 bases match TRBD1. The CDR3 loop spans 16 amino acids. Germline CDR1 is SGHRS and CDR2 is YFSETQ. J was trimmed by 1 base and V by 2 bases; bases with no gene match: 5. In DNA form, the CDR3 reads TGCGCCAGCAGCTTAGAGCGACAGGGGGGCACAGATACGCAGTATTTT. This translates into CASSLERQGGTDTQYF.

J is TRBJ1-5 and V is TRBV7-8; D unresolved. Trimming left V 2 bases short and J 7 bases short, with 6 bases between. Germline values: CDR1 SGHVS, CDR2 FQNEAQ. This CDR3 region has 12 residues. CDR3 nucleotide sequence: TGTGCCAGCAGCTTACCCCTCCAGCCCCAGCATTTT. Amino acid sequence: CASSLPLQPQHF.

This clone was observed a handful of times. The chain joins TRBV5-1 to TRBJ2-7, with D unresolved. V was trimmed by 1 base and J by 6 bases, leaving 11 bases between them. The CDR3 runs to 13 residues. The germline V gene encodes CDR1 SGHRS and CDR2 YFSETQ. The CDR3 coding sequence is TGCGCCAGCAGCTTGTTGTCCCTAGGCGAGCAGTACTTC. Its translation: CASSLLSLGEQYF.

This chain joins TRBV7-3 and TRBJ1-1; 7 bases match TRBD1. After removal of 5 bases from V and 5 bases from J, the junction contained 8 bases not matched to a gene. There are 14 residues in the CDR3. Germline V gene sequence: CDR1 SGHTA, CDR2 FQGTGA. CDR3: CASSPQGILTEAFF. CDR3 sequence (DNA): TGTGCCAGCAGCCCACAGGGGATCTTAACTGAAGCTTTCTTT.

V usage is TRBV5-1 and J usage is TRBJ2-2; a possible D gene is TRBD1 (6 bases). Between the trimmed V and J ends, which lost 3 bases and 6 bases, there was a span of 9 bases. The CDR3 is 13 residues long. Germline V CDR1 and CDR2: SGHRS, YFSETQ. In nucleotides, the CDR3 is TGCGCCAGCAGCTATACAGGGCCCGGGGAGCTGTTTTTT. Protein product: CASSYTGPGELFF.

V and J are TRBV7-5 and TRBJ2-4; the table's D call of TRBD2 was not tested on the DNA. TRBV7-5 is noted as a pseudogene. There are 15 residues in the CDR3. CDR3 residues: CARSFSGHRENIQYF. In nucleotides, the CDR3 is TGTGCCAGAAGCTTCTCTGGACACCGGGAGAACATTCAGTACTTC.